The clone carrying this T cell receptor (beta chain) turned up a few times. Its antigen is not known. This specimen belongs to a study of cytomegalovirus exposure and HLA in healthy donors. All donors participated as healthy donors of bone marrow. Amplification used 60 Vbeta primers and 13 Jbeta primers. The repertoire was sequenced with immunoSEQ multiplex PCR; TCRdb's copy has only in-frame clones and lacks some. Of around 110,000 clones in the sample, around 64% are singletons; the top ten hold about 9%. Germline V gene lookup returns CDR1 LNHDA and CDR2 SQIVND (reference sequence). V was trimmed by 5 bases and J by 1 base, leaving 17 bases between them. The CDR3 length is 17 residues. Overall study results and limits: A later analysis reportedly found fewer N-insertions in an Asian-associated ancestry cluster than the roughly 670-donor mean. Sequencing likely generated an artifact that appeared as a cluster of highly shared sequence variants. Most CMV-associated TCR beta chains were later found to appear HLA-restricted.

The receptor was derived from a man aged 30 to 39 in good health and CMV-seropositive. The rearrangement uses TRBV19 and TRBJ1-4; no clear D. Sequenced input: PBMCs. The CDR3 protein is CASSHPNLRRTNEKLFF. The CDR3 DNA reads TGTGCCAGTAGTCACCCGAACCTACGGAGAACTAATGAAAAACTGTTTTTT.